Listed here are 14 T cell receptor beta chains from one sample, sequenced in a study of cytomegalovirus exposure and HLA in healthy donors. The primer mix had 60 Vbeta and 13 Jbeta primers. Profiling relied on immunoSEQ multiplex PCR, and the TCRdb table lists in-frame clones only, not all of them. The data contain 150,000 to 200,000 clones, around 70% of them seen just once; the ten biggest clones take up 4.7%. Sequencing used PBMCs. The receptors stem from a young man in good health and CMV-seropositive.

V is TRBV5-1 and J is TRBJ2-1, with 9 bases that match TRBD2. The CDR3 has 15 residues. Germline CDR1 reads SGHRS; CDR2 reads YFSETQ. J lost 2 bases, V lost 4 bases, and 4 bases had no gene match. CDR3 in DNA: TGCGCCAGCAGCGCGAGCGGGAGGCCCTACAATGAGCAGTTCTTC. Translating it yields CASSASGRPYNEQFF.

CDR3 sequence reads: CASSTPGQGSYGYTF. Here the CDR3 DNA reads TGTGCCAGCAGCACGCCGGGACAGGGGAGCTATGGCTACACCTTC. The chain joins TRBV5-4 to TRBJ1-2; TRBD1 matches at 10 bases. Germline CDR1 reads SGHNT; CDR2 reads YYREEE (reference sequence). CDR3 length equals 15 residues. V trimming: 4 bases; J trimming: 4 bases; junction bases outside the gene matches: 7. The entire variable domain, with the rest obtained from reference TRBV5-4 and TRBJ1-2, is as follows: ETGVTQSPTHLIKTRGQQVTLRCSSQSGHNTVSWYQQALGQGPQFIFQYYREEENGRGNFPPRFSGLQFPNYSSELNVNALELDDSALYLCASSTPGQGSYGYTFGSGTRLTVV.

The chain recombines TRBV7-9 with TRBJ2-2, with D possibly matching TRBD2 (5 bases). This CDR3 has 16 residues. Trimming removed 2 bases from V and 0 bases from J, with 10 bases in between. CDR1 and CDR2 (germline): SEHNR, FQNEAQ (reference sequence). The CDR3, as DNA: TGTGCCAGCAGCTTAAGGAGCGGAGCGAACACCGGGGAGCTGTTTTTT. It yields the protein CASSLRSGANTGELFF.

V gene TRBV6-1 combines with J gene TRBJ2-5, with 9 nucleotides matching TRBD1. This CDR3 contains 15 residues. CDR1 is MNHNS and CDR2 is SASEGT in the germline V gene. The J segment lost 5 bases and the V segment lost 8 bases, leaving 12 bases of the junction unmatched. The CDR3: CASDRTGAIAETQYF. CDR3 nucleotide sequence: TGTGCCAGCGACCGGACAGGGGCAATAGCGGAGACCCAGTACTTC.

The CDR3 loop reads CSVSEGQAGTQYF. The CDR3 coding sequence is TGCAGCGTTTCCGAGGGCCAAGCAGGGACCCAGTACTTC. The chain carries TRBV29-1 and TRBJ2-5; D may be TRBD2 (5 bases). The CDR3 runs to 13 residues. The ends were cut back, 5 bases at V and 7 bases at J, with 17 bases in the middle. In germline, CDR1 is SQVTM, CDR2 ANQGSEA.

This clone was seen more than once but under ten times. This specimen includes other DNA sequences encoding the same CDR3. The chain's CDR3 is CASSPRPGTADNEQFF. CDR3 in DNA: TGTGCCAGTAGTCCAAGACCTGGGACAGCAGACAATGAGCAGTTCTTC. The rearrangement joins TRBV19 to TRBJ2-1, with 7 bases aligning to TRBD1. V trimming: 5 bases; J trimming: 5 bases; junction bases outside the gene matches: 12. Germline V CDR1 and CDR2: LNHDA, SQIVND (reference sequence). The CDR3 is 16 residues long.

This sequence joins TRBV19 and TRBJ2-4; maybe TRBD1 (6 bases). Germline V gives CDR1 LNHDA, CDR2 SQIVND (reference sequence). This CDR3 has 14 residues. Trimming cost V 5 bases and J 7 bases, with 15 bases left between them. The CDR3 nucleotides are TGTGCCAGTAGTGGAACAGGGTCGGGCAACATTCAGTACTTC. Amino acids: CASSGTGSGNIQYF.

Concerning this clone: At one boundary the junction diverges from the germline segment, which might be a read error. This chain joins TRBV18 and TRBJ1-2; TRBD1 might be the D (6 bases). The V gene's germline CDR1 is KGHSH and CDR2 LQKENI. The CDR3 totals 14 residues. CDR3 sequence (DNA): TGTGCCAGCTCTCCACGGACAGCTAACTATGGCTACACCTTC. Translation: CASSPRTANYGYTF.

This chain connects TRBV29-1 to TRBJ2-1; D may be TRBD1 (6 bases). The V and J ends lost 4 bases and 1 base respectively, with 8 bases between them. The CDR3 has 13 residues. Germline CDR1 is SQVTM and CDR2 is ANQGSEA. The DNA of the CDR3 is TGCAGCGTTGGACAGGTGTCCTACAATGAGCAGTTCTTC. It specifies CSVGQVSYNEQFF.

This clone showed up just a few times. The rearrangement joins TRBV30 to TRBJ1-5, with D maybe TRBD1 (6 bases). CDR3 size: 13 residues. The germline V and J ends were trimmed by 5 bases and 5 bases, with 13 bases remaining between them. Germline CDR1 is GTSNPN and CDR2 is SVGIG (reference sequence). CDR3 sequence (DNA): TGTGCCTGGTCTACAGGGTTCGATCAGCCCCAGCATTTT. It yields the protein CAWSTGFDQPQHF.

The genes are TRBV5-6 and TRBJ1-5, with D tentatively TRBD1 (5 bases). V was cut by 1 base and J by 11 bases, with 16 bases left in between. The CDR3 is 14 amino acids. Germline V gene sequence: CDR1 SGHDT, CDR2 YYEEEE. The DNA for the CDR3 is TGTGCCAGCAGCTTGTACCAGGGCCCGGGGGCCCAGCATTTT. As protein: CASSLYQGPGAQHF.

The CDR3 DNA reads TGTGCCAGCAGCTTAGGAGGGCCCCCTGAAGCTTTCTTT. Translated, it gives CASSLGGPPEAFF. The chain carries TRBV11-2 and TRBJ1-1; unclear D gene. V was shortened by 1 base and J by 6 bases, with 9 bases between the two germline ends. CDR1 and CDR2 from the germline V gene are SGHAT and FQNNGV. This CDR3 has 13 residues.

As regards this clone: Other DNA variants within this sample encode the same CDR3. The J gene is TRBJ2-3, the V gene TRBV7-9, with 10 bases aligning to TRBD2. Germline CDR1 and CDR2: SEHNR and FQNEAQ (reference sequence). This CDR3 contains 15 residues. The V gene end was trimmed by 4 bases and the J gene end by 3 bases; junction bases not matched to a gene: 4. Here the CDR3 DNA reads TGTGCCAGCAGCTCGAGCGGGAGGGAGACAGATACGCAGTATTTT. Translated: CASSSSGRETDTQYF.

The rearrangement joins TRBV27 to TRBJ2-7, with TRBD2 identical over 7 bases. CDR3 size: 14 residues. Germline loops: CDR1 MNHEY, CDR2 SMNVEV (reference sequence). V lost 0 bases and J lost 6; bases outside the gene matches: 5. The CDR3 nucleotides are TGTGCCAGCAGTTTATCGTTGGGGGGGGGCGAGCAGTACGTC. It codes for CASSLSLGGGEQYV.